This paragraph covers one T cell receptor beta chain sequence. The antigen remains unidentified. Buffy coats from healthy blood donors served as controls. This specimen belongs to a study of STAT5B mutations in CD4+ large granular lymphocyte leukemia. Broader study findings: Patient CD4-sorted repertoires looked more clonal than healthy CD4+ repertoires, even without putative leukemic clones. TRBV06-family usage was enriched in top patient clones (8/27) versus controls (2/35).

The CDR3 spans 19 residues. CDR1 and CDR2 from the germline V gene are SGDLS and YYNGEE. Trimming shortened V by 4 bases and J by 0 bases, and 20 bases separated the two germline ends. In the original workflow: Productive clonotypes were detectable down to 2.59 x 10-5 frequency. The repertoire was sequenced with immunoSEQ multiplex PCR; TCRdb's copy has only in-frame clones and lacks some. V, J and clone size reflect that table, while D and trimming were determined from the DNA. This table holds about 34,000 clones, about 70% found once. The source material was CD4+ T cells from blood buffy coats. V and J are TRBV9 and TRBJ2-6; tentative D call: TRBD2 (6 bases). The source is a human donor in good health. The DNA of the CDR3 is TGTGCCAGCAGCCTGGGGACTTTTCCAACTGACTCTGGGGCCAACGTCCTGACTTTC. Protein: CASSLGTFPTDSGANVLTF.